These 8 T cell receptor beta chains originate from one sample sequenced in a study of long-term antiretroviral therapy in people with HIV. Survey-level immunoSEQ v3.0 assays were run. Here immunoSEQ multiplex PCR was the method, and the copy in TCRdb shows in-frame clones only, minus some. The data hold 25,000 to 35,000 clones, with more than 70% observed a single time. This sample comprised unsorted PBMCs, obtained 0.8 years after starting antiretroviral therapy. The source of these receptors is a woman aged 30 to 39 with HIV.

This CDR3 reads CASSLGDGGYTF. CDR3 sequence (DNA): TGTGCCAGCAGCTTGGGGGATGGCGGCTACACCTTC. V and J are TRBV7-2 and TRBJ1-2; the D gene is possibly TRBD1 (5 bases). The CDR3 sequence is 12 residues long. CDR1 is SGHTA, CDR2 FQGNSA, per germline. The germline V and J ends were trimmed by 3 bases and 8 bases, with 10 bases remaining between them.

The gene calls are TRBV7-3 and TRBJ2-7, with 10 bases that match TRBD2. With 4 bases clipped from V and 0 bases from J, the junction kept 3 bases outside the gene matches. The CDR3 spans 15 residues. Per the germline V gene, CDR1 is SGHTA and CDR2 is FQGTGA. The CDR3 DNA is TGTGCCAGCAGCTCTAGCGGGGGCCGCTCCTACGAGCAGTACTTC. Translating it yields CASSSSGGRSYEQYF.

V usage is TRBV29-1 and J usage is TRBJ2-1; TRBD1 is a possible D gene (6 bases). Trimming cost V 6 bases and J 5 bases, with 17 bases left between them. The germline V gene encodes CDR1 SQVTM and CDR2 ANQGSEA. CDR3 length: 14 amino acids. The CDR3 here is CSVVRTEKHNEQFF. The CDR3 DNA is TGCAGCGTCGTTCGGACAGAGAAACACAATGAGCAGTTCTTC.

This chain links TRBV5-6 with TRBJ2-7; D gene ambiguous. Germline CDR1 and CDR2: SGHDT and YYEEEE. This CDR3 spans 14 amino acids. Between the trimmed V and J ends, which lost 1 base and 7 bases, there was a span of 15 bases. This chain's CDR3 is CASSLLTAPTEQYV. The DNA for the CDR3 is TGTGCCAGCAGCTTGCTTACGGCCCCGACAGAGCAGTACGTC.

CDR3 sequence reads: CASSPYGQALTDTQYF. The CDR3 DNA reads as TGTGCCAGCAGCCCATACGGACAGGCACTCACAGATACGCAGTATTTT. The rearrangement uses TRBV5-8 and TRBJ2-3; 7 positions agree with TRBD1. Losses at the gene ends were 4 bases for V and 2 bases for J; bases not matched to a gene: 10. Per the germline V gene, CDR1 is SGHTS and CDR2 is YDEGEE. The CDR3 sequence is 16 residues long.

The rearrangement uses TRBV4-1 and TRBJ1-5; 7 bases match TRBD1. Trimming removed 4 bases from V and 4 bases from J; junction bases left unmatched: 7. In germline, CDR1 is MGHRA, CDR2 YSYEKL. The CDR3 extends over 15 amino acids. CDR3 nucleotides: TGCGCCAGCAGCCCTAGTGCACAGGGGAATCAGCCCCAGCATTTT. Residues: CASSPSAQGNQPQHF.

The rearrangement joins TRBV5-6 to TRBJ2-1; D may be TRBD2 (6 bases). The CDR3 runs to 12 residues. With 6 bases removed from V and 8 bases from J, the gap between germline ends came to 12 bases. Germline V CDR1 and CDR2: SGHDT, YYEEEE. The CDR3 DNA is TGTGCCAGCACCAACGGAGGGGATGAGCAGTTCTTC. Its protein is CASTNGGDEQFF.

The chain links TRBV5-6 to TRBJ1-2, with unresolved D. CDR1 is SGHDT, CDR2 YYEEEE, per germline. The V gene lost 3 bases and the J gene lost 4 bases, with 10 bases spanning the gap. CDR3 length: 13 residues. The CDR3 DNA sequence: TGTGCCAGCAGCTCGCGGGGATCCTATGGCTACACCTTC. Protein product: CASSSRGSYGYTF.